The 31 T cell receptor beta chains reported below all come from one sample, sequenced in a study of T cells in Graves' hyperthyroidism and ophthalmopathy. Amplification yielded TCR beta CDR3 regions, with RNA transcripts as the source. HTBI primers were used for first-round RT-PCR of the TCR CDR3. From the multiplex PCR reads, TCRdb called clonotypes with MiXCR, one entry per CDR3 protein. This table holds about 410,000 distinct CDR3 sequences, around 13% found once. The sequenced sample was blood. The receptor source for this set is a woman in her twenties or thirties with Graves' ophthalmopathy.

This clonotype was recorded at least ten times. The chain carries TRBV6-1 and TRBJ1-2; TRBD1 is a possible D gene (6 bases). V lost 7 bases to trimming and J lost 3 bases, with 12 bases between them. CDR3 size: 13 residues. Germline-derived CDR1 and CDR2 are MNHNS and SASEGT. In DNA, the CDR3 is TGTGCCAGCACCATTTGGACAGACTATGGCTACACCTTC. Translating it yields CASTIWTDYGYTF.

The sample holds many counts of this clonotype. The rearrangement uses TRBV5-1 and TRBJ2-3; D unclear. V dropped 7 bases and J dropped 2 bases, with 17 bases sitting between them. The CDR3 covers 15 residues. From germline, CDR1 is SGHRS and CDR2 YFSETQ. CDR3 protein: CASHTVGGTTDTQYF. DNA of the CDR3: TGCGCCAGCCATACTGTCGGCGGAACCACAGATACGCAGTATTTT.

The sample holds many counts of this clonotype. The rearrangement joins TRBV5-1 to TRBJ2-1; 9 bases are a match to TRBD2. The J segment lost 9 bases and the V segment lost 7 bases, leaving 14 bases of the junction unmatched. Germline lookup yields CDR1 SGHRS and CDR2 YFSETQ. The length of the CDR3 is 15 residues. In DNA, the CDR3 is TGCGCCAGCTCTGACTGGCGGGGGGGCCAGATTGAGCAGTTCTTC. Translation gives CASSDWRGGQIEQFF.

This clonotype came up many times. CDR3 protein: CASSELQPLHF. The CDR3 DNA sequence: TGTGCCAGCAGTGAATTGCAACCCCTCCACTTT. V and J are TRBV2 and TRBJ1-6; the D is unclear. CDR1 SNHLY and CDR2 FYNNEI come from the germline V gene. The CDR3 runs 11 residues. The germline V and J ends were trimmed by 2 bases and 12 bases, with 5 bases remaining between them.

This clonotype was detected ten times or more. This chain links TRBV3-1 with TRBJ2-5; D not certain. This CDR3 spans 12 amino acids. The ends were cut back, 0 bases at V and 5 bases at J, with 4 bases in the middle. Germline V lookup: CDR1 LGHDT, CDR2 YNNKEL (reference sequence). The CDR3 sequence: CASSQEDETQYF. In nucleotides, the CDR3 is TGTGCCAGCAGCCAAGAAGACGAGACCCAGTACTTC.

This clonotype has just a few counts. This sequence joins TRBV2 and TRBJ1-1, with D maybe TRBD1 (6 bases). The length of the CDR3 is 14 residues. Trimming pared 8 bases from V and 0 bases from J, leaving 13 bases between. CDR1 is SNHLY and CDR2 is FYNNEI in the germline V gene. The CDR3 reads CASVGGFMNTEAFF. CDR3 DNA: TGTGCCAGCGTAGGGGGATTCATGAACACTGAAGCTTTCTTT. The full variable domain, with the rest looked up from reference TRBV2 and TRBJ1-1, is EPEVTQTPSHQVTQMGQEVILRCVPISNHLYFYWYRQILGQKVEFLVSFYNNEISEKSEIFDDQFSVERPDGSNFTLKIRSTKLEDSAMYFCASVGGFMNTEAFFGQGTRLTVV.

This chain connects TRBV30 to TRBJ2-7; the D gene is possibly TRBD2 (6 bases). Trimming cost V 3 bases and J 4 bases, with 13 bases left between them. This CDR3 is 13 amino acids long. CDR1 is GTSNPN, CDR2 SVGIG, per germline (reference sequence). As DNA, the CDR3 is TGTGCCTGGAGAGGACTAAAAGGTTACGAGCAGTACTTC. Translation gives CAWRGLKGYEQYF.

This clonotype was picked up many times. This chain connects TRBV6-1 to TRBJ2-2; D uncertain. The CDR3 is made up of 13 amino acids. In germline, CDR1 is MNHNS, CDR2 SASEGT. The V end lost 4 bases, the J end lost 5 bases, and 8 bases lay between the germline ends. CDR3 sequence reads: CASSALGTGELFF. Written as DNA, the CDR3 is TGTGCCAGCAGTGCCCTAGGGACCGGGGAGCTGTTTTTT.

The rearrangement uses TRBV6-5 and TRBJ2-3; maybe TRBD2 (7 bases). Germline CDR1 reads MNHEY; CDR2 reads SVGAGI. The CDR3 runs 14 residues. V was cut by 8 bases and J by 2 bases, with 14 bases left in between. CDR3 residues: CASQVGGHTDTQYF. The CDR3 DNA follows: TGTGCCAGCCAGGTCGGGGGGCACACAGATACGCAGTATTTT.

The rearrangement joins TRBV5-1 to TRBJ1-4; 8 nucleotides align to TRBD1. The CDR3 totals 17 residues. CDR1 SGHRS and CDR2 YFSETQ come from the germline V gene. Germline trimming cut 3 bases from V and 6 bases from J; bases unmatched to any gene: 13. In nucleotides, the CDR3 is TGCGCCAGCAGCTCGCTAAGTTCCGGGACAGGATATGAAAAACTGTTTTTT. It specifies CASSSLSSGTGYEKLFF. The variable domain in full, with the rest retrieved from reference TRBV5-1 and TRBJ1-4, is KAGVTQTPRYLIKTRGQQVTLSCSPISGHRSVSWYQQTPGQGLQFLFEYFSETQRNKGNFPGRFSGRQFSNSRSEMNVSTLELGDSALYLCASSSLSSGTGYEKLFFGSGTQLSVL.

This clonotype was recorded at least ten times. The chain carries TRBV11-3 and TRBJ1-2; D might be TRBD1 (5 bases). Per the germline V gene, CDR1 is SGHNT and CDR2 is YENEEA. The V gene lost 1 base and the J gene lost 0 bases, with 12 bases spanning the gap. CDR3 length: 16 amino acids. Written as DNA, the CDR3 is TGTGCCAGCAGCTTAGCCGGGGCGCGGGCTAACTATGGCTACACCTTC. Its protein product is CASSLAGARANYGYTF. The whole variable domain, remainder taken from reference TRBV11-3 and TRBJ1-2, is EAGVVQSPRYKIIEKKQPVAFWCNPISGHNTLYWYLQNLGQGPELLIRYENEEAVDDSQLPKDRFSAERLKGVDSTLKIQPAELGDSAVYLCASSLAGARANYGYTFGSGTRLTVV.

The chain employs TRBV2 and TRBJ1-3; 8 nucleotides align to TRBD1. Germline CDR1 and CDR2: SNHLY and FYNNEI. The CDR3 runs to 15 residues. The trim removed 7 bases at V and 0 bases at J, leaving 5 bases unmatched. Here the CDR3 reads CASTRQGFSGNTIYF. CDR3 sequence (DNA): TGTGCCAGCACCCGACAGGGGTTCTCTGGAAACACCATATATTTT.

Ten or more counts support this clonotype. The rearrangement uses TRBV5-1 and TRBJ1-1; D perhaps matches TRBD1 (6 bases). This CDR3 spans 19 amino acids. Germline assignment: CDR1 SGHRS and CDR2 YFSETQ. With 0 bases removed from V and 0 bases from J, the gap between germline ends came to 21 bases. This chain's CDR3 is CASSLGSWRGGRMNTEAFF. In DNA, the CDR3 is TGCGCCAGCAGCTTGGGGTCCTGGCGGGGGGGCCGAATGAACACTGAAGCTTTCTTT.

This clonotype was picked up many times. The V and J genes are TRBV6-2 or TRBV6-3 and TRBJ1-1, with no clear D. Looked up from germline, CDR1 is MNHEY and CDR2 is SVGEGT. V was trimmed by 4 bases and J by 5 bases, leaving 14 bases between them. The CDR3 has 14 amino acids. The DNA of the CDR3 is TGTGCCAGCAGTTTAAACGGGGTCGAGACTGAAGCTTTCTTT. Protein sequence: CASSLNGVETEAFF.

This clonotype was found many times. This chain links TRBV13 with TRBJ2-7; either TRBD1 or TRBD2 may fit D (5 bases each). Germline V gene sequence: CDR1 PRHDT, CDR2 FYEKMQ (reference sequence). The CDR3 is made up of 12 amino acids. Trimming removed 7 bases at V and 5 bases at J, with 12 bases between. The CDR3 loop reads CASTGDHHEQYF. The CDR3 DNA reads as TGTGCCAGCACCGGGGACCACCACGAGCAGTACTTC.

This clonotype appeared many times. This rearrangement joins TRBV4-1 to TRBJ2-1; 7 positions match TRBD1. Trimming at V came to 3 bases and at J to 7 bases, leaving 3 bases not matched to a gene. This CDR3 contains 13 residues. Germline CDR1 reads MGHRA; CDR2 reads YSYEKL. CDR3 sequence (DNA): TGCGCCAGCAGCCAGACAGGGTTAAATGAGCAGTTCTTC. It specifies CASSQTGLNEQFF.

This clonotype was seen many times. In DNA, the CDR3 is TGTGCCAGCGGCCTACGGACAGGCAATCAGCCCCAGCATTTT. Translating it yields CASGLRTGNQPQHF. This chain uses TRBV12-3 or TRBV12-4 with TRBJ1-5; D is possibly TRBD1 (6 bases). V dropped 8 bases and J dropped 2 bases, with 13 bases sitting between them. This CDR3 region has 14 residues.

This clonotype was detected many times. The rearrangement joins TRBV2 to TRBJ2-5; perhaps TRBD1 as D (6 bases). Germline assignment: CDR1 SNHLY and CDR2 FYNNEI. Between the trimmed V and J ends, which lost 6 bases and 5 bases, there was a span of 13 bases. The CDR3 totals 13 residues. CDR3 nucleotide sequence: TGTGCCAGCAGGGGGGCAAGTTTCGAGACCCAGTACTTC. Translated, it gives CASRGASFETQYF. The variable domain in full, completed from reference TRBV2 and TRBJ2-5, reads EPEVTQTPSHQVTQMGQEVILRCVPISNHLYFYWYRQILGQKVEFLVSFYNNEISEKSEIFDDQFSVERPDGSNFTLKIRSTKLEDSAMYFCASRGASFETQYFGPGTRLLVL.

Only a few counts were recorded for this clonotype. The chain links TRBV10-1 to TRBJ2-3; D unresolved. Per the germline V gene, CDR1 is WNHNN and CDR2 is SYGVQD (reference sequence). CDR3 length: 14 residues. Trimming removed 0 bases at V and 4 bases at J, with 8 bases between. The CDR3 bases are TGCGCCAGCAGTGAGTCGGTCGCGGCAGATACGCAGTATTTT. It yields the protein CASSESVAADTQYF.

The rearrangement uses TRBV28 and TRBJ2-5, with 11 nucleotides matching TRBD2. The junction had 3 bases not matched to a gene; V was cut back by 3 bases and J by 3 bases. This CDR3 spans 15 amino acids. Looked up from germline, CDR1 is MDHEN and CDR2 is SYDVKM. In DNA form, the CDR3 reads TGTGCCAGCAGTTTGCCACTAGCGGGGGAAGAGACCCAGTACTTC. Amino acid sequence: CASSLPLAGEETQYF.

This chain joins TRBV20-1 and TRBJ1-5; TRBD1 is a possible D gene (5 bases). CDR1 is DFQATT and CDR2 is SNEGSKA in the germline V gene (reference sequence). V lost 0 bases and J lost 6, with 12 bases in between. This CDR3 contains 14 residues. The CDR3 DNA follows: TGCAGTGCTAGAGAGCAACAGGTCGGTCAGCCCCAGCATTTT. Protein: CSAREQQVGQPQHF.

This clonotype was counted only a few times. The chain couples TRBV20-1 to TRBJ2-2; 8 bases are shared with TRBD2. The CDR3 consists of 17 residues. CDR1 and CDR2 from the germline V gene are DFQATT and SNEGSKA (reference sequence). Trimming took 2 bases from V and 0 from J; bases not matched to a gene: 8. This chain's CDR3 is CSARRGGLWTNTGELFF. The CDR3 region has the DNA TGCAGTGCTAGACGGGGGGGCCTCTGGACGAACACCGGGGAGCTGTTTTTT.

Only a few counts were recorded for this clonotype. CDR3 coding DNA: TGTGCCAGCAGCTTAGCACTTTCTTTTGCCAAAAACATTCAGTACTTC. As protein: CASSLALSFAKNIQYF. The chain has TRBV11-2 and TRBJ2-4; unclear D gene. Germline V gene lookup returns CDR1 SGHAT and CDR2 FQNNGV. CDR3 length: 16 residues. Trimming took off 1 base at V and 1 base at J, with 11 bases between the two ends.

This clonotype occurred many times. This sequence joins TRBV12-3 or TRBV12-4 and TRBJ2-1, with D perhaps matching TRBD2 (5 bases). The CDR3 consists of 13 residues. V was trimmed by 0 bases and J by 10 bases, leaving 10 bases between them. Written as DNA, the CDR3 is TGTGCCAGCAGTTTAGCCGGGGAGAGAGAGCAGTTCTTC. This translates into CASSLAGEREQFF.

This clonotype came up many times. In DNA, the CDR3 is TGTGCCAGCAGTGAAATTACTGGGAACACTGAAGCTTTCTTT. Amino acids: CASSEITGNTEAFF. The chain couples TRBV6-1 to TRBJ1-1; D ambiguous. V lost 2 bases, J lost 1 base, and 8 bases lay in between. The CDR3 totals 14 residues. Germline V gene data show CDR1 as MNHNS and CDR2 as SASEGT.

This clonotype was observed many times. J is TRBJ2-2 and V is TRBV7-2; 8 bases are a match to TRBD1. Germline CDR1 SGHTA, CDR2 FQGNSA. The CDR3 has 16 residues. Germline trimming cut 4 bases from V and 5 bases from J; bases unmatched to any gene: 9. The CDR3 sequence is CASSSADRVGTGELFF. CDR3 nucleotide sequence: TGTGCCAGCAGCTCCGCGGACAGGGTGGGGACCGGGGAGCTGTTTTTT.

This clonotype was counted ten times or more. This chain connects TRBV12-3 or TRBV12-4 to TRBJ2-2; D might be TRBD1 (7 bases). The length of the CDR3 is 14 residues. Trimming cost V 8 bases and J 1 base, with 11 bases left between them. CDR3 sequence reads: CASAGQLNTGELFF. CDR3 nucleotide sequence: TGTGCCAGCGCGGGACAGCTGAACACCGGGGAGCTGTTTTTT.

On this clonotype itself: A single base separates this from a much larger clone, so it may be a read error. This chain links TRBV6-2 or TRBV6-3 with TRBJ1-2; 7 bases map to TRBD1. The CDR3 spans 13 residues. Germline CDR1 reads MNHEY; CDR2 reads SVGEGT. The CDR3 sequence is CAGSITGAGGYTF. The DNA for the CDR3 is TGTGCCGGCAGTATAACAGGGGCAGGGGGCTACACCTTC.

This clonotype was detected ten times or more. The CDR3 is CASSGLDPFYEQYF. The CDR3 nucleotides are TGTGCCAGCAGTGGACTAGACCCGTTTTACGAGCAGTACTTC. J is TRBJ2-7 and V is TRBV6-1; possible D gene TRBD2, 6 bases. With 4 bases removed from V and 4 bases from J, the gap between germline ends came to 14 bases. Germline assignment: CDR1 MNHNS and CDR2 SASEGT. This CDR3 comprises 14 residues.

This clonotype came up many times. The chain recombines TRBV2 with TRBJ2-3; TRBD2 agrees at 8 bases. The CDR3 consists of 16 residues. V lost 6 bases, J lost 1 base, and 9 bases stayed unmatched. Germline V gene lookup returns CDR1 SNHLY and CDR2 FYNNEI. CDR3 sequence reads: CASSLGRGRGTDTQYF. In nucleotides, the CDR3 is TGTGCCAGCAGCCTCGGGAGGGGCCGCGGCACAGATACGCAGTATTTT.

The chain recombines TRBV6-1 with TRBJ1-3, with D perhaps matching TRBD1 (5 bases). Germline lookup yields CDR1 MNHNS and CDR2 SASEGT. The CDR3 is 15 residues long. Trimming removed 5 bases from V and 0 bases from J, with 11 bases in between. The CDR3 here is CASSRGGNSGNTIYF. In DNA, the CDR3 is TGTGCCAGCAGTCGGGGGGGTAACTCTGGAAACACCATATATTTT.